The clone carrying this T cell receptor beta chain was observed a single time. The sample originates from a study of shared clonotypes between healthy human individuals. This CDR3 region has 15 residues. Losses at the gene ends were 6 bases for V and 0 bases for J; bases not matched to a gene: 7. Germline CDR1 and CDR2: MNHEY and SMNVEV (reference sequence). Only in-frame clones appear in the TCRdb table, and some are missing; sequencing was by immunoSEQ multiplex PCR. The sample shows a few million clones, approximately 93% of them seen only once. The source material was naive CD4+ T cells from PBMCs. Documented subset: CD45RA+ positively selected. The J gene is TRBJ2-5, the V gene TRBV27, with 7 bases fitting TRBD1. The sequence was collected from a man aged 18 to 35 in good health. Some clones in this sample may be carry-over from other donors' samples. The CDR3 spells CASSPEQGHQETQYF. CDR3 in DNA: TGTGCCAGCAGCCCGGAACAGGGGCACCAAGAGACCCAGTACTTC.